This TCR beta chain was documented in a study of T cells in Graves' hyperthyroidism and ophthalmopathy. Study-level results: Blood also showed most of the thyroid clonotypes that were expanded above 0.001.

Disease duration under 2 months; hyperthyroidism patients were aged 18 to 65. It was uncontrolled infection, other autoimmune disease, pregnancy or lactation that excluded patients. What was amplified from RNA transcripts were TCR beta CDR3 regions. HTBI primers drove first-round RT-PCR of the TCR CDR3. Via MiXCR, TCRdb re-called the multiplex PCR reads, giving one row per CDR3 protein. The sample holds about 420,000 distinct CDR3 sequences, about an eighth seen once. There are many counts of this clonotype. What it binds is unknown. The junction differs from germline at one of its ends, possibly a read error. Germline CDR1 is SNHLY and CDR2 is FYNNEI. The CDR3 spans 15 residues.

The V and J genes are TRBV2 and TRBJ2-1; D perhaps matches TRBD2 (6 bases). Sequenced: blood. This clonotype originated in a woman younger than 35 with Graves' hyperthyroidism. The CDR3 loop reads CASSLEAGSCNEQFF. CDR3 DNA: TGTGCCAGCAGCCTCGAAGCGGGTTCCTGCAATGAGCAGTTCTTC.